In this sample, the clone carrying this T cell receptor (beta chain) turned up many times. Its specificity is unknown. Germline-derived CDR1 and CDR2 are LNHDA and SQIVND (reference sequence). V dropped 0 bases and J dropped 11 bases, with 10 bases sitting between them. There are 12 residues in the CDR3. The sample belongs to a study of T-cell reconstitution after alpha-beta-depleted transplantation in children. Study findings and constraints: Recipient T cells and thymic progenitors that survived gave rise to the high TCRbeta diversity observed at day 60 in some patients. Once a year had passed after transplant, T-cell counts and diversity came mostly from newly produced T cells. The origin of alpha-beta T cells about two months after transplant was reportedly several hundred expanded graft clones.

Library preparation (for TCRbeta) was performed with unique molecular identifiers. TCRdb redid the calling of the PCR reads with MiXCR, one entry per CDR3 protein. The table includes about 600,000 distinct CDR3 sequences, 20% to 25% detected once. The rearrangement joins TRBV19 to TRBJ1-1; D perhaps matches TRBD1 (5 bases). The starting material was PBMCs, mostly from graft donor cells, obtained 360 days after TCRalphabeta/CD19-depleted stem cell transplant. The receptor was derived from a boy in the first two years of life who had a stem cell transplant for acute myeloid leukemia, so the T cells may come from the graft donor. CDR3 residues: CASSIDPGTAFF. The CDR3 nucleotides are TGTGCCAGTAGTATAGATCCAGGGACCGCTTTCTTT.